The source of this TCR beta chain is a study of control samples from healthy donors and cancer patients. Only in-frame clones appear in the TCRdb table, and some are missing; sequencing was by immunoSEQ multiplex PCR. The sample records roughly 50,000 clones, 95% to 97% being singletons. The CDR3 covers 14 residues. V was clipped by 6 bases and J by 2 bases; unmatched bases: 6. Germline assignment: CDR1 PRHDT and CDR2 FYEKMQ (reference sequence). This sequence was found in a woman aged 30 to 39 in good health. The sample was blood. This sequence joins TRBV13 and TRBJ2-7; 8 positions match TRBD1. CDR3 sequence: CASRKSGGPYEQYF. In DNA form, the CDR3 reads TGTGCCAGCAGAAAATCAGGGGGCCCCTACGAGCAGTACTTC.